The clone carrying this T cell receptor (beta chain) has only a few counts. What it binds is unknown. From 5'RACE with constant-segment primers came TCR alpha and TCR beta cDNA libraries that carried sample barcodes and UMIs. TCRdb itself ran the 5' RACE reads through MiXCR, one entry per CDR3 protein. The sample lists hundreds of thousands of distinct CDR3 sequences, about 20% occurring once. This sample is part of a study of T-cell memory formation after mild COVID-19. Study results and limitations: Among contracting clones, CD4+ were mainly CM/EM and CD8+ enriched in EMRA.

V lost 9 bases to trimming and J lost 7 bases; unmatched junction nucleotides: 7. The germline V gene has CDR1 SGHNT and CDR2 YENEEA. CDR3 length: 13 residues. Material for sequencing was PBMCs or a T cell subset sorted from them (not recorded which). This TCR derives from an adult woman who had mild COVID-19 (a few samples of this study predate the infection). Cell type and time point are not known. The chain joins TRBV11-3 to TRBJ2-1; 9 bases map to TRBD1. This chain's CDR3 is CASRDRVWNEQFF. The DNA for the CDR3 is TGTGCCAGTCGGGACAGGGTTTGGAATGAGCAGTTCTTC.